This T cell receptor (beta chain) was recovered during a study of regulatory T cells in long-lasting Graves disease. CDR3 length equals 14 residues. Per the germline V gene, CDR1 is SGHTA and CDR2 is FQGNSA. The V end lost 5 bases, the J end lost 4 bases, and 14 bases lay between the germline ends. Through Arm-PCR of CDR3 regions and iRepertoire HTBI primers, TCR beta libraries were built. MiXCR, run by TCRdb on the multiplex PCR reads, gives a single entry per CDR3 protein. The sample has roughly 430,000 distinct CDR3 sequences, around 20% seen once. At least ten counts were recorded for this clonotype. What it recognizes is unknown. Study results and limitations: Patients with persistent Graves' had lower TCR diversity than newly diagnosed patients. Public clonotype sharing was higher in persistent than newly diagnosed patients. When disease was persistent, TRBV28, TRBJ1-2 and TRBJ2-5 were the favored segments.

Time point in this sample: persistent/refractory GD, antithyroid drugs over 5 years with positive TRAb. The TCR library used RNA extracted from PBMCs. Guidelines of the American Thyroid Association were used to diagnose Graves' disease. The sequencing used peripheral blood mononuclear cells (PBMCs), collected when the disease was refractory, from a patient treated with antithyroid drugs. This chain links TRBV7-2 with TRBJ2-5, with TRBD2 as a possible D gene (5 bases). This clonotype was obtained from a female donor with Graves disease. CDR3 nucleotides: TGTGCCAGCAGCACCTTCGGAGGCAGAGAGACCCAGTACTTC. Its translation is CASSTFGGRETQYF.